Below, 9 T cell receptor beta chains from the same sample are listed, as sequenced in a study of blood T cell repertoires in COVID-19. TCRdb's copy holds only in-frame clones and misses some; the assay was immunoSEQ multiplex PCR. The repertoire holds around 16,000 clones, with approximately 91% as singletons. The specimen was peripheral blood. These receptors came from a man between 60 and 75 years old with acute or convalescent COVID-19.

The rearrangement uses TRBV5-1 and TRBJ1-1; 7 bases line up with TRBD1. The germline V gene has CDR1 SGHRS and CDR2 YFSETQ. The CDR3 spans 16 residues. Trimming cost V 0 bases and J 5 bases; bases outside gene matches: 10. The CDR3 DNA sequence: TGCGCCAGCAGCTTGGCGGGGAAGGGGGCTTGGACTGAAGCTTTCTTT. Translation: CASSLAGKGAWTEAFF.

Here the CDR3 reads CASSAGAGDPMNTEAFF. The CDR3 DNA is TGCGCCAGCAGCGCTGGGGCAGGCGACCCAATGAACACTGAAGCTTTCTTT. V is TRBV5-1 and J is TRBJ1-1; D possibly corresponds to TRBD1 (5 bases). V lost 4 bases to trimming and J lost 0 bases, with 19 bases between them. CDR3 length equals 17 residues. CDR1 SGHRS and CDR2 YFSETQ come from the germline V gene.

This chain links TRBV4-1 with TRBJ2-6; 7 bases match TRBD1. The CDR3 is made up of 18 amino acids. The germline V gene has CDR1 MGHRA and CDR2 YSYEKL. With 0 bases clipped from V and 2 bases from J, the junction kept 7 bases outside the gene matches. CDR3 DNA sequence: TGCGCCAGCAGCCAAGACGGGACAGCCTTACCTGGGGCCAACGTCCTGACTTTC. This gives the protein CASSQDGTALPGANVLTF.

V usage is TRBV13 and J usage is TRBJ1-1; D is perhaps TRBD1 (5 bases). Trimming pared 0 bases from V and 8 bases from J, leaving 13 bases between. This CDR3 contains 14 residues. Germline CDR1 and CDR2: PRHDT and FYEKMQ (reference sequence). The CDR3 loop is CASSLGGTLIEAFF. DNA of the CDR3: TGTGCCAGCAGCTTAGGTGGGACTTTGATCGAAGCTTTCTTT.

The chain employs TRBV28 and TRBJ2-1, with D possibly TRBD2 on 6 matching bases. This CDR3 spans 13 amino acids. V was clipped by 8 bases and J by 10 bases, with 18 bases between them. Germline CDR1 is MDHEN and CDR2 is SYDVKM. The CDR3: CASRRGGAMEQFF. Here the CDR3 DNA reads TGTGCCAGCCGTCGCGGCGGGGCGATGGAGCAGTTCTTC.

The CDR3 protein is CASSGAGQSLYEQYF. The CDR3, as DNA: TGTGCCAGCAGTGGCGCCGGACAGAGCCTTTACGAGCAGTACTTC. V usage is TRBV2 and J usage is TRBJ2-7; a possible D gene is TRBD1 (6 bases). V dropped 4 bases and J dropped 4 bases, with 17 bases sitting between them. Germline V gene data show CDR1 as SNHLY and CDR2 as FYNNEI. The CDR3 has 15 residues. The entire variable domain, with the rest obtained from reference TRBV2 and TRBJ2-7, is as follows: EPEVTQTPSHQVTQMGQEVILRCVPISNHLYFYWYRQILGQKVEFLVSFYNNEISEKSEIFDDQFSVERPDGSNFTLKIRSTKLEDSAMYFCASSGAGQSLYEQYFGPGTRLTVT.

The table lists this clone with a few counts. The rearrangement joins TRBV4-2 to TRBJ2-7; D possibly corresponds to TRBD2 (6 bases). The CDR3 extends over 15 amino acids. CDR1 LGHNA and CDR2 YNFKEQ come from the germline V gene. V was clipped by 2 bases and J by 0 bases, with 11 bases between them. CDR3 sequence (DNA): TGTGCCAGCAGCCAAAGGAGGGGAGGCTCCTACGAGCAGTACTTC. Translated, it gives CASSQRRGGSYEQYF.

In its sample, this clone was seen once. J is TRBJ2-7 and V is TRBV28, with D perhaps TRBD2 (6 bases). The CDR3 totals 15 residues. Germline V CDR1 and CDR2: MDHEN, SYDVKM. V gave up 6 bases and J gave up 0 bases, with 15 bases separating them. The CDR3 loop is CASRPTSLPSYEQYF. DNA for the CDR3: TGTGCCAGCAGGCCTACTAGCCTCCCCTCCTACGAGCAGTACTTC.

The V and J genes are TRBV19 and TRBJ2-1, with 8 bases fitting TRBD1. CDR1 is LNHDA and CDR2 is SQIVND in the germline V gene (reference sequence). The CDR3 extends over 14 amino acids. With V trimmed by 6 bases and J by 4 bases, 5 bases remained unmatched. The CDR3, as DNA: TGTGCCAGTAGACCAGGACAGGGTTACAATGAGCAGTTCTTC. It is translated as CASRPGQGYNEQFF.